This TCR beta chain was sequenced during a study of blood T cell repertoires in COVID-19. Sample share makes this clone medium-sized. Within the sample, other DNA sequences also encode this same CDR3. Sequenced by immunoSEQ multiplex PCR; TCRdb stores in-frame clones only, minus some. The repertoire has 60,000 to 85,000 clones, 86% of them found once; the top ten carry about 4.4%. Losses at the gene ends were 6 bases for V and 7 bases for J; bases not matched to a gene: 3. The germline CDR1 and CDR2 sequences are MDHEN and SYDVKM. The CDR3 covers 11 residues. The sample was peripheral blood. The chain uses TRBV28 and TRBJ2-7; 7 bases are a match to TRBD1. The clonotype originates from a man aged 50 to 59 with active COVID-19. The CDR3 is CASSNRGEQYF. In DNA form, the CDR3 reads TGTGCCAGCAGCAACAGGGGAGAGCAGTACTTC.